The clone carrying this TCR beta chain was counted ten times or more. The CDR3 has 14 residues. J gave up 7 bases and V 5 bases, and 9 bases lay outside the gene matches. Germline V gives CDR1 MNHEY, CDR2 SMNVEV (reference sequence). This sample stems from a study of early T cells in non-severe SARS-CoV-2 infection. The TCR library protocol was used to attach unique molecular identifiers. These identifiers were attached to individual cDNA molecules. Each CDR3 protein gets one entry after TCRdb re-called the 5' RACE reads with MiXCR. The sample comprises 69,000 or so distinct CDR3 sequences, over 3.5% of which are singletons, and roughly 3.6% rests with the top ten.

The chain links TRBV27 to TRBJ1-2; 8 bases are a match to TRBD1. The starting material was whole blood, obtained at baseline. The receptor's source is an adult who was a healthcare worker with PCR-confirmed SARS-CoV-2 infection or an uninfected control (not recorded which). The donor label of this sample is uncertain. The CDR3 bases are TGTGCCAGCAGTCCGATGGACAGGGCAGGTGGCTACACCTTC. As protein: CASSPMDRAGGYTF.